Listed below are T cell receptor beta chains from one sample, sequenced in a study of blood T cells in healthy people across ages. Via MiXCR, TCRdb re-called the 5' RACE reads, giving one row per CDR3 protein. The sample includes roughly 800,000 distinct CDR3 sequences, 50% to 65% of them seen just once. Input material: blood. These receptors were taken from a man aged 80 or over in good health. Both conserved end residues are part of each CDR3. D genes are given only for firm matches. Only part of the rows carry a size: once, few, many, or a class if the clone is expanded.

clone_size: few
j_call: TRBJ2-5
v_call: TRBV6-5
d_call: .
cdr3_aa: CASSYFGPTREQYF
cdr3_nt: .

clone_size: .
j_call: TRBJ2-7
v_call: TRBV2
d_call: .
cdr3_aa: CASALQDEQYF
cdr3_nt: TGTGCCAGCGCGCTTCAGGACGAGCAGTACTTC

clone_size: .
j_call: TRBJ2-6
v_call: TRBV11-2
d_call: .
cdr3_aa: CASSCVWCSGANVLTF
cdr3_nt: TGTGCCAGCAGCTGCGTCTGGTGCTCTGGGGCCAACGTCCTGACTTTC

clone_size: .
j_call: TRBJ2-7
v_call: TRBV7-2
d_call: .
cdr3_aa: CASSLVAGQGEQYF
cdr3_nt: TGTGCCAGCAGCTTAGTGGCGGGACAAGGCGAGCAGTACTTC

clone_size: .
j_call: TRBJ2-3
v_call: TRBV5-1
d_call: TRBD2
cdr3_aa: CASRPGLAGVTGTDTQYF
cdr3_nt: TGCGCCAGCAGGCCGGGACTAGCGGGAGTTACAGGCACAGATACGCAGTATTTT

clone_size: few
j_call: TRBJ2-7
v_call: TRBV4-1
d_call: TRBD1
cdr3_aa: CASSQDRDREVGEQYF
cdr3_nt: TGCGCCAGCAGCCAAGATAGGGACAGGGAGGTGGGCGAGCAGTACTTC

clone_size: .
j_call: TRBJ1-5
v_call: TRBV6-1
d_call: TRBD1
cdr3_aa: CASSGGTAGLVQPQHF
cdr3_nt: TGTGCCAGCAGTGGAGGGACAGCGGGCTTGGTTCAGCCCCAGCATTTT

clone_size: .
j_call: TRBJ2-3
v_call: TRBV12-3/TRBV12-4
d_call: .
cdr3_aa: CASSSTSSSTDTQYF
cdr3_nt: TGTGCCAGCAGTTCGACTAGTTCTAGCACAGATACGCAGTATTTT

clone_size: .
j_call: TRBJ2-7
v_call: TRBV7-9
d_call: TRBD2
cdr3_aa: CASSRILAGMVYEQYF
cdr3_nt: TGTGCCAGCAGTCGGATACTAGCGGGAATGGTCTACGAGCAGTACTTC

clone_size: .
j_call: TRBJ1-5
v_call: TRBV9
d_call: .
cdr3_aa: CASSVAGVGNQPQHF
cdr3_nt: TGTGCCAGCAGCGTAGCCGGGGTGGGTAATCAGCCCCAGCATTTT

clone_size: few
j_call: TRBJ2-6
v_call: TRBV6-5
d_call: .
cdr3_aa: CASSYQGSGANVLTF
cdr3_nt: TGTGCCAGCAGTTACCAGGGTTCCGGGGCCAACGTCCTGACTTTC

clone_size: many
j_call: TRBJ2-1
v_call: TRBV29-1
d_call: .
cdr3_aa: CSVCDTGSITYNEQFF
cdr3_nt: TGCAGCGTTTGCGATACAGGGAGTATTACCTACAATGAGCAGTTCTTC

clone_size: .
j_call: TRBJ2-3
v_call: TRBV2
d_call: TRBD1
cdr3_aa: CASSVGQVFTDTQYF
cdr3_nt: TGTGCCAGCAGCGTTGGACAGGTTTTCACAGATACGCAGTATTTT

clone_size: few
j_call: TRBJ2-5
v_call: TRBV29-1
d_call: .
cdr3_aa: CSVGLRETQYF
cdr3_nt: TGCAGCGTTGGTCTTAGGGAGACCCAGTACTTC

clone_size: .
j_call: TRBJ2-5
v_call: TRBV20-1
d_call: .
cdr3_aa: CSARGPIRSLETRYF
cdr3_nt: TGCAGTGCTAGAGGACCGATTAGAAGCTTAGAGACCCGGTACTTC

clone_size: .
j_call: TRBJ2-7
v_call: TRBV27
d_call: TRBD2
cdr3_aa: CASSTGTTGGEQYF
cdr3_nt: TGTGCCAGCTCGACCGGGACTACGGGCGGCGAGCAGTACTTC

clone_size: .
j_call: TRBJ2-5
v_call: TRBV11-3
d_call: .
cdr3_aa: CASSLEGGNQETQYF
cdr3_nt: TGTGCCAGCAGCTTAGAGGGAGGAAACCAAGAGACCCAGTACTTC

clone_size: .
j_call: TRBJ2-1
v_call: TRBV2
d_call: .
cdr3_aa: CANSGTLSYNEQFF
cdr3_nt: TGTGCCAACTCTGGGACTCTCTCCTACAATGAGCAGTTCTTC

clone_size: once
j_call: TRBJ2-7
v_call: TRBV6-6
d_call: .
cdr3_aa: CASRKHGSYEQYF
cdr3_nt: TGTGCCAGCAGAAAACACGGTTCCTACGAGCAGTACTTC

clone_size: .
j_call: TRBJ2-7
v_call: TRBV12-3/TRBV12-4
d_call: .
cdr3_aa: CASSLSGGGDEQYF
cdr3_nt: TGTGCCAGCAGTTTGTCTGGAGGGGGCGACGAGCAGTACTTC

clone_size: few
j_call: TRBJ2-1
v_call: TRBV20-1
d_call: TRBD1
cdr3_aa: CSATPDRAYYNEQFF
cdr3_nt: TGCAGTGCTACCCCAGACAGGGCTTACTACAATGAGCAGTTCTTC

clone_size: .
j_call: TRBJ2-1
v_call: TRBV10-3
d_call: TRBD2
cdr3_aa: CAISEGSGTSGYYNEQFF
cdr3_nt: TGTGCCATCAGTGAGGGATCGGGGACTAGCGGATACTACAATGAGCAGTTCTTC

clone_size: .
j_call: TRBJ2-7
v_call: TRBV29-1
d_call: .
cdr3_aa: CSVDTLVSYRQGPYEQYF
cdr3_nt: TGCAGCGTTGACACACTGGTTAGTTACAGGCAGGGACCCTACGAGCAGTACTTC

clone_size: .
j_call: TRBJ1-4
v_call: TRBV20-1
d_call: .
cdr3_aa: CSARGPESTNEKLFF
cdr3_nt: TGCAGTGCTAGAGGTCCAGAGTCGACGAATGAAAAACTGTTTTTT

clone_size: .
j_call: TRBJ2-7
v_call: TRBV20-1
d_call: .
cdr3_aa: CSASPGYRATYEQYF
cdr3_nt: TGCAGTGCTAGTCCAGGCTACAGGGCTACCTACGAGCAGTACTTC

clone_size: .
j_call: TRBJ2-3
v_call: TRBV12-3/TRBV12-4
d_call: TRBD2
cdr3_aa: CASSLNGRAWRADTQYF
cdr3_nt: TGTGCCAGCAGTTTAAACGGGAGGGCGTGGCGGGCAGATACGCAGTATTTT

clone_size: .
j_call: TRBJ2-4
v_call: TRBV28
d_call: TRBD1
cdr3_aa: CASPPRDRGSKNIQYF
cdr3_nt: TGTGCCAGCCCCCCTCGGGACAGGGGTTCCAAAAACATTCAGTACTTC

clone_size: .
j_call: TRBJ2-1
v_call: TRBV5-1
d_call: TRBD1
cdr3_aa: CASSKGDSSYNEQFF
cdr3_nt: TGCGCCAGCTCAAAGGGGGACAGCTCCTACAATGAGCAGTTCTTC